This TCR beta chain stems from a study of blood T cell repertoires in COVID-19. The overall study: Italy, Spain and the United States were the sources of the convalescent and acute COVID-19 samples. PBMCs, B-cell-depleted T cells, or T cells were the source of the cDNA or gDNA that made up the material.

Enrollees, about 18 to 95 years old, lived in 20 to 25 US areas. Per the original data handling: It was from reference gene primer amplification that nucleated cell counts were estimated. Libraries were prepared by immunoSEQ multiplex PCR; TCRdb keeps only in-frame clonotypes and omits some of them. V, J and clone size are those of that table, while D and trimming were read from the DNA. The data hold roughly 240,000 clones, with more than 80% observed a single time. Trimming took 3 bases from V and 8 from J; bases not matched to a gene: 9. The length of the CDR3 is 14 residues. This clonotype originated in a man aged 45 to 65 who had been exposed to COVID-19. The source material was PBMCs or T cells enriched from blood (not recorded which). The chain couples TRBV23-1 to TRBJ1-1, with 7 bases identical to TRBD1. TRBV23-1 is known as an ORF, though its function is uncertain. The CDR3 reads CASSHQGGCKEAFF. The CDR3 DNA reads TGCGCCAGCAGTCACCAGGGGGGCTGTAAGGAAGCTTTCTTT.